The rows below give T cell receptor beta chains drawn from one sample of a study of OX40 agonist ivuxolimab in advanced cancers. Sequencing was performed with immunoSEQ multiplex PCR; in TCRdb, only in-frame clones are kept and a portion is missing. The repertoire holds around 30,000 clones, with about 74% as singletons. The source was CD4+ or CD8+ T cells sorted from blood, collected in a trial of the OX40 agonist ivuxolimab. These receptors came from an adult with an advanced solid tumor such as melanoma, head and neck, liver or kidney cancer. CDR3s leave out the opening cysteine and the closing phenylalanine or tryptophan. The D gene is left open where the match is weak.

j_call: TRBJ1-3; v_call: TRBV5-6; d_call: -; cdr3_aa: ASSLGSSGNTIY
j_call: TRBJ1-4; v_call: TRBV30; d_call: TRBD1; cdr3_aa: AWSPGGRKLF
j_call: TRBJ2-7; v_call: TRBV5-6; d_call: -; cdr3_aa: ASSWGQMGYEQY
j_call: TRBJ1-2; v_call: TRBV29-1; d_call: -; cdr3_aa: SVEEVRGFYGYT
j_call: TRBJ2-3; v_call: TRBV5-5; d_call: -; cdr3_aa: ASSADRQDTQY
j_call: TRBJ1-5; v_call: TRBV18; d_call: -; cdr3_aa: ASSPSGRGQPQH
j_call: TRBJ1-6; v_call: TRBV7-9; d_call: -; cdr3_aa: ASRAATLSPLH
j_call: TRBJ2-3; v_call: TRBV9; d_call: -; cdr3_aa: ASSERPVSTDTQY
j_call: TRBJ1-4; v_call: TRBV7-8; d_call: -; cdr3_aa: ASSSRIGMGRPTNEKLF
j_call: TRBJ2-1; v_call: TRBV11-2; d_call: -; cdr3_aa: ASSPHGGGYNEQF
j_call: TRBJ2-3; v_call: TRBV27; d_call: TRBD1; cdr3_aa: ASSLWDRGADTQY
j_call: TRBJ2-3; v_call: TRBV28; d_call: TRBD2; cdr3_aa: ASSPYTSGGTDTQY
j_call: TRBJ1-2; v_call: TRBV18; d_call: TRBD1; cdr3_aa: ASSPDRDYGYT
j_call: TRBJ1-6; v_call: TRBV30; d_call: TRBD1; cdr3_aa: AWRGTAGSPLH
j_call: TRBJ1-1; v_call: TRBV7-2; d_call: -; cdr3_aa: ASSLASGLNTEAF
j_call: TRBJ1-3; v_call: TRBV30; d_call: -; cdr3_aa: AWSLDGNTIY
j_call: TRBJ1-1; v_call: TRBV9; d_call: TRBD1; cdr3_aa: ASSVAGTGRTEAF
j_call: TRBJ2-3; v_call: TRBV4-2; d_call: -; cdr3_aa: ASSQVTDTDTQY
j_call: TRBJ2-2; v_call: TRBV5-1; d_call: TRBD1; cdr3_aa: ASIPGPGQGAGANTGELF
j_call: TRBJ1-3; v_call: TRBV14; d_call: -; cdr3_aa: ASSQSSGNTIY
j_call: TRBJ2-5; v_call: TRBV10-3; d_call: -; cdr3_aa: AISSRDKETQY
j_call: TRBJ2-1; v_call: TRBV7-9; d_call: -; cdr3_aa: ASSLAPNEQF
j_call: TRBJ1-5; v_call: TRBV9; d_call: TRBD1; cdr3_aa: ASSAGTDYQPQH
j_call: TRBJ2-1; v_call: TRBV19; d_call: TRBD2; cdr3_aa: ASSIGGGGEQF
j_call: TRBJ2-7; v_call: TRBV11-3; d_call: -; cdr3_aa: ASSLDQRYEQY
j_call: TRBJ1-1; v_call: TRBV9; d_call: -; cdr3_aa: ASSAQSMNTEAF
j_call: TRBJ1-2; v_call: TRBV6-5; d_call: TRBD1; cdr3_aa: ASSAYRGYGYT
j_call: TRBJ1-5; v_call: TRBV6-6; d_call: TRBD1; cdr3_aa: ATLRGSNQPQH
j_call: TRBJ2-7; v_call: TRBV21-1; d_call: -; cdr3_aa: ASSADRAYEQY
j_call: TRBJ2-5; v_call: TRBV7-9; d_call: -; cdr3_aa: ASSLAGGAETQY
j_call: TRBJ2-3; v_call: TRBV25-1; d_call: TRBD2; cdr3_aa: ASSDLSGGRSTDTQY
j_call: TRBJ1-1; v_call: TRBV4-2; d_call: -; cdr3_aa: ASSLASGPEAF
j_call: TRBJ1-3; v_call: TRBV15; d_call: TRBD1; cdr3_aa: ATSTESSGQGSLRNTIY
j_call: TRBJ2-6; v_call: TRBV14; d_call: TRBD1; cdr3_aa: ASSRNRGRLSGANVLT
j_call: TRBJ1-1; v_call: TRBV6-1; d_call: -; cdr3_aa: ASTRLQKNTEAF
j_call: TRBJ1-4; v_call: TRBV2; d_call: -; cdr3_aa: ASSKQGSEDEKLF
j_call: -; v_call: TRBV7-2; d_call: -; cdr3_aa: ASSLVEGFSYEQY
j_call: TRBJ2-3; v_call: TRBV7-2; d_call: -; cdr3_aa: ASSKQVLQVADTQY
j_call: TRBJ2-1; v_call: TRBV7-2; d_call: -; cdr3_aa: ASSFNEQF
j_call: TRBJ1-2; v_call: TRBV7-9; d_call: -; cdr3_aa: ASSETEVYGYT
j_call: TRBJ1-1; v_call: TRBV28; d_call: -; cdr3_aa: ASSSANTEAF
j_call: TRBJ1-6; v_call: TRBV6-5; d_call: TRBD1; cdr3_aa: ASSYGGQGRPSPLH
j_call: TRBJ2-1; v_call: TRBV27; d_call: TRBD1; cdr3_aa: ASSSLGQGSEQF
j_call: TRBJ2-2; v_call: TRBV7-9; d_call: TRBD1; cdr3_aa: ASSLPGQGRVGELF
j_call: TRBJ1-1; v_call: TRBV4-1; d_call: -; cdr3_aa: ASSQVVLIRGKTAKGTEAF
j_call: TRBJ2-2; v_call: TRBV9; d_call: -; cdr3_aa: ASKTTGNTGELF
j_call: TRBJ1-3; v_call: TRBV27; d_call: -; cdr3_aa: ASSLSSGNTIY
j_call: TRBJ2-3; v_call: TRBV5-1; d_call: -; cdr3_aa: ASSLASALADTQY
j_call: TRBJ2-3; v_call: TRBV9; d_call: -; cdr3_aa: ASSGTWDTDTQY
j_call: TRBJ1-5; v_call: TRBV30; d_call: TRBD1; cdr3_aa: AWRDRGRGQPQH
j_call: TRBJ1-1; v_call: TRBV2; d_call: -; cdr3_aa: ASSEPRDLNTEAF
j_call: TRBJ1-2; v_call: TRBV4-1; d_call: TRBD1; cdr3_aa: ASSHLGQGESGYT
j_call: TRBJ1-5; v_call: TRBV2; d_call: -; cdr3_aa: ASSVQGDNQPQH
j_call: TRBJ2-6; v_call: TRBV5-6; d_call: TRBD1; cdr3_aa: ASSTGTGRSGANVLT